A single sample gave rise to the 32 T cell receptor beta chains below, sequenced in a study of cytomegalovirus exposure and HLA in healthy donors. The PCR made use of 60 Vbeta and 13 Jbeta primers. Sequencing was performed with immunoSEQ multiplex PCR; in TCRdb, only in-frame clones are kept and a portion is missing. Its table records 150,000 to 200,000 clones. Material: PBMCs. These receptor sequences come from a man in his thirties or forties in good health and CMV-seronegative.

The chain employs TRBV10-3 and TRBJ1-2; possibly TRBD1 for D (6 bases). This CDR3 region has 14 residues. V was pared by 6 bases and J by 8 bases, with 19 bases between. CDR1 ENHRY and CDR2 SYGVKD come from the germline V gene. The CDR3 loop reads CAISSQGRDLGYTF. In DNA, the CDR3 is TGTGCCATCAGCTCACAGGGTCGGGATTTAGGCTACACCTTC.

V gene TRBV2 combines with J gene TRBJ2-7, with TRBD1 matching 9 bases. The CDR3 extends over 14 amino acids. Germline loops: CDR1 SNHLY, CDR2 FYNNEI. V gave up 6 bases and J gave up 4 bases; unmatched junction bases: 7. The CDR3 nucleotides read TGTGCCAGCAGCCGGGACAGGGAACGGTACGAGCAGTACTTC. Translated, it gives CASSRDRERYEQYF.

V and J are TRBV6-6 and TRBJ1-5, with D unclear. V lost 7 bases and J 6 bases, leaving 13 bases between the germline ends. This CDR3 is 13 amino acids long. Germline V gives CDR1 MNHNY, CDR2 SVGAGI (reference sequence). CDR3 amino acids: CASKTGSGQPQHF. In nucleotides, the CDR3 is TGTGCCAGCAAAACCGGGAGCGGTCAGCCCCAGCATTTT.

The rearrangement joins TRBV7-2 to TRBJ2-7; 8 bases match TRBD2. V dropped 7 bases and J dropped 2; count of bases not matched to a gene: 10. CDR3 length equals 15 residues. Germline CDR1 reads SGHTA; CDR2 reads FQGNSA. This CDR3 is CASTLSGGGPYEQYF. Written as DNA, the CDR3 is TGTGCCAGCACCCTAAGCGGGGGAGGACCCTACGAGCAGTACTTC.

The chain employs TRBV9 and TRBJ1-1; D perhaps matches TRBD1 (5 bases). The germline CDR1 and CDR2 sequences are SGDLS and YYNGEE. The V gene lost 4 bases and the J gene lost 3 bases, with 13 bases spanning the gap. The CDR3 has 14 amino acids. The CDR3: CASSPGGGHTEAFF. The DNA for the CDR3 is TGTGCCAGCAGCCCTGGGGGGGGACACACTGAAGCTTTCTTT.

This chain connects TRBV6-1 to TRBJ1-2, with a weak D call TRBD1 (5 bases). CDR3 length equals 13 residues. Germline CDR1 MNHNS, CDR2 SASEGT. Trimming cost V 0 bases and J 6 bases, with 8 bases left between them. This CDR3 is CASSEAGENGYTF. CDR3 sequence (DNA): TGTGCCAGCAGTGAAGCAGGGGAAAATGGCTACACCTTC.

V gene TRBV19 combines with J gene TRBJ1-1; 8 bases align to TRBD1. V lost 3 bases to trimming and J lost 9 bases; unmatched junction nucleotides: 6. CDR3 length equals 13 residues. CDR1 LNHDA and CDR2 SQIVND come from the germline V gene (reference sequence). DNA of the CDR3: TGTGCCAGTAGTATCCCTGGGGACAGGAAAGCTTTCTTT. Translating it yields CASSIPGDRKAFF.

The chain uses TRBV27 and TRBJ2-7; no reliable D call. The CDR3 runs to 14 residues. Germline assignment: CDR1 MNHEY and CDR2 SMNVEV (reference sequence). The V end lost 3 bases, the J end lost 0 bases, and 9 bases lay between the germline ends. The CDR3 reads CASSLIRGSYEQYF. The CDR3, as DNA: TGTGCCAGCAGTTTGATACGCGGCTCCTACGAGCAGTACTTC.

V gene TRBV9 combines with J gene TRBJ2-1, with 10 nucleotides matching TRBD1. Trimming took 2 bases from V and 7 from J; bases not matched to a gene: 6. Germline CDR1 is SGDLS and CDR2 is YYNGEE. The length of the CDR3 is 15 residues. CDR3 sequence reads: CASSVRDRGLNEQFF. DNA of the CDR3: TGTGCCAGCAGCGTGCGGGACAGGGGTTTAAATGAGCAGTTCTTC.

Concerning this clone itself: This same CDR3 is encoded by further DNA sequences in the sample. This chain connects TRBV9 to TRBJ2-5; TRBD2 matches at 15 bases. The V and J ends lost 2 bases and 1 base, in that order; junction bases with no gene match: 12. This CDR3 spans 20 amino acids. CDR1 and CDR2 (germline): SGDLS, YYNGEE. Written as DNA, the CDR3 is TGTGCCAGCAGCGTCGGACCTCACGGGACTAGCGGGAGGATCCAAGAGACCCAGTACTTC. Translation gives CASSVGPHGTSGRIQETQYF. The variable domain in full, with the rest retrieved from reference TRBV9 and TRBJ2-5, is DSGVTQTPKHLITATGQRVTLRCSPRSGDLSVYWYQQSLDQGLQFLIQYYNGEERAKGNILERFSAQQFPDLHSELNLSSLELGDSALYFCASSVGPHGTSGRIQETQYFGPGTRLLVL.

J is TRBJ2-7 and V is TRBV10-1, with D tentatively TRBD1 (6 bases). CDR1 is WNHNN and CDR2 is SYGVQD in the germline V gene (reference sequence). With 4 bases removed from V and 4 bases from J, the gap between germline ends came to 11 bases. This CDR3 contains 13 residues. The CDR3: CASSAGRGYEQYF. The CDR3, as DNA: TGCGCCAGCAGTGCGGGCAGGGGTTACGAGCAGTACTTC.

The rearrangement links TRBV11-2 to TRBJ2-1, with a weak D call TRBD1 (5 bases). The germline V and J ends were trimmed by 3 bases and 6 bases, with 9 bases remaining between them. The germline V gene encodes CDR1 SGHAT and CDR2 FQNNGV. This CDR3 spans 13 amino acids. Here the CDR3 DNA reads TGTGCCAGCAGCTTCAGGGCCGGCAATGAGCAGTTCTTC. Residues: CASSFRAGNEQFF.

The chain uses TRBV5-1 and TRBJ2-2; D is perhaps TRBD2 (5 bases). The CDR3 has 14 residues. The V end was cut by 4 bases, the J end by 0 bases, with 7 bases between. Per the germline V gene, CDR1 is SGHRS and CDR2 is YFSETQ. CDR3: CASSGSPNTGELFF. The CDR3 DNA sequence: TGCGCCAGCAGCGGGAGCCCGAACACCGGGGAGCTGTTTTTT.

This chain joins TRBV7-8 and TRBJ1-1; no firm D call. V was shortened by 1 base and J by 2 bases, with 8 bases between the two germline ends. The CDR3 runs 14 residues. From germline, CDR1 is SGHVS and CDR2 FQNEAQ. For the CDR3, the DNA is TGTGCCAGCAGCTTAGTGGCACCCAACACTGAAGCTTTCTTT. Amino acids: CASSLVAPNTEAFF. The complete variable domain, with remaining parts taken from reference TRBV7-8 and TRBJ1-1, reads GAGVSQSPRYKVAKRGQDVALRCDPISGHVSLFWYQQALGQGPEFLTYFQNEAQLDKSGLPSDRFFAERPEGSVSTLKIQRTQQEDSAVYLCASSLVAPNTEAFFGQGTRLTVV.

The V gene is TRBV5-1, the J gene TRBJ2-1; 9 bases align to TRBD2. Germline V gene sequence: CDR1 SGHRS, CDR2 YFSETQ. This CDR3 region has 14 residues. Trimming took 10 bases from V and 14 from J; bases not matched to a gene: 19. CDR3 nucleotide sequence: TGCGCCCCCGACAGATTTTGGTTAGCGGGAGTCGAGTTCTTC. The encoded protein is CAPDRFWLAGVEFF.

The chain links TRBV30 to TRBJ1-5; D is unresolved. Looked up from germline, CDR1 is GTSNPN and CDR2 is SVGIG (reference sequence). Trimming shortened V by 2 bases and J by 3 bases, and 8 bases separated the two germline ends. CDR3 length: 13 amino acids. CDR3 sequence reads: CAWSQTDNQPQHF. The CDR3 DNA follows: TGTGCCTGGAGTCAAACAGACAATCAGCCCCAGCATTTT.

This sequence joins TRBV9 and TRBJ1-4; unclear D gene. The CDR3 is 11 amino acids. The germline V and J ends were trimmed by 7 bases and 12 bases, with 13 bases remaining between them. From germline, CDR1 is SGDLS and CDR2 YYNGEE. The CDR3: CASGGRGQLFF. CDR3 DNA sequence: TGTGCCAGCGGCGGTCGAGGTCAACTGTTTTTT.

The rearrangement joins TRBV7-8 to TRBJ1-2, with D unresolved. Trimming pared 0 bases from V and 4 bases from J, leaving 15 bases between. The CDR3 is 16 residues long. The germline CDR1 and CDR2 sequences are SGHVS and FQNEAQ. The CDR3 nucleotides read TGTGCCAGCAGCTTAGCGGCAGCAGGAAACTTCTATGGCTACACCTTC. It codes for CASSLAAAGNFYGYTF.

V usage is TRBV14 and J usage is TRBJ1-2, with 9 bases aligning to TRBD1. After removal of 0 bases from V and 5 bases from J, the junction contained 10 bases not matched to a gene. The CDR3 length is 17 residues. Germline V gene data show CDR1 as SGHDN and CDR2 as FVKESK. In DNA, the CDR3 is TGTGCCAGCAGCCAAGACCCCGCACAGGGGGCAAGGTATGGCTACACCTTC. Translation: CASSQDPAQGARYGYTF.

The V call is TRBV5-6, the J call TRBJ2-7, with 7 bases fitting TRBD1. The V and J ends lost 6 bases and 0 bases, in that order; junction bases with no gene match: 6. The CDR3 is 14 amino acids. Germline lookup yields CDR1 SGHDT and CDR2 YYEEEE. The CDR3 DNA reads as TGTGCCAGCAACTTCTGGACAGGCTCCTACGAGCAGTACTTC. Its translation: CASNFWTGSYEQYF.

The CDR3 region is CASSQRLAGGDEQFF. CDR3 in DNA: TGTGCCAGCAGCCAGAGACTAGCGGGAGGGGATGAGCAGTTCTTC. The chain links TRBV7-3 to TRBJ2-1, with 14 nucleotides matching TRBD2. Germline-derived CDR1 and CDR2 are SGHTA and FQGTGA. The CDR3 runs 15 residues. J gave up 8 bases and V 5 bases, and 5 bases lay outside the gene matches. The complete variable domain, with remaining parts taken from reference TRBV7-3 and TRBJ2-1, reads GAGVSQTPSNKVTEKGKYVELRCDPISGHTALYWYRQSLGQGPEFLIYFQGTGAADDSGLPNDRFFAVRPEGSVSTLKIQRTERGDSAVYLCASSQRLAGGDEQFFGPGTRLTVL.

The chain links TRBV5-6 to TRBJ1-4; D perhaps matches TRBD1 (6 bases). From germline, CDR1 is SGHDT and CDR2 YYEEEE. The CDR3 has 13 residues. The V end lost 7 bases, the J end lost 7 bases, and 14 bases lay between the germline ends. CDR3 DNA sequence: TGTGCCAGCCGTATTCAGACAGGTGAAAAACTGTTTTTT. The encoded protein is CASRIQTGEKLFF.

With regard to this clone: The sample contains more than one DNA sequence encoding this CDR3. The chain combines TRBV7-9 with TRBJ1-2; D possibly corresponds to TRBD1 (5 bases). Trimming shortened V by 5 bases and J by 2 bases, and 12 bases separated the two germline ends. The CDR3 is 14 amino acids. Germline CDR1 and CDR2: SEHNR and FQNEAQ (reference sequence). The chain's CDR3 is CASSPGRGNYGYTF. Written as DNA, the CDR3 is TGTGCCAGCAGCCCCGGCCGGGGGAACTATGGCTACACCTTC.

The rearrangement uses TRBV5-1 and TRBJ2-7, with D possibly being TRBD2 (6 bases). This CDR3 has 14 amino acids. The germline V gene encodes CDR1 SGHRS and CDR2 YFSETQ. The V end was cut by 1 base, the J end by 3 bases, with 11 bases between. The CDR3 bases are TGCGCCAGCAGCTTGTGGCGGGGAGGCTACGAGCAGTACTTC. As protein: CASSLWRGGYEQYF.

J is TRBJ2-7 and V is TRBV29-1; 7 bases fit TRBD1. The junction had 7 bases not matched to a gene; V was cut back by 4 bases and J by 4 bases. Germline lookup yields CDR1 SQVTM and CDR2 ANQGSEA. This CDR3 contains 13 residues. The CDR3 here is CSVGGGQSYEQYF. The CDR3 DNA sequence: TGCAGCGTTGGTGGGGGACAGTCGTACGAGCAGTACTTC.

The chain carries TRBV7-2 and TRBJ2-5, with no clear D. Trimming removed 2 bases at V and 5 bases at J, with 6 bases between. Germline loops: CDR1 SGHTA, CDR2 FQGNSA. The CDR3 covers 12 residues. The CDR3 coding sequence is TGTGCCAGCAGCTTAACCCGGGAGACCCAGTACTTC. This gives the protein CASSLTRETQYF.

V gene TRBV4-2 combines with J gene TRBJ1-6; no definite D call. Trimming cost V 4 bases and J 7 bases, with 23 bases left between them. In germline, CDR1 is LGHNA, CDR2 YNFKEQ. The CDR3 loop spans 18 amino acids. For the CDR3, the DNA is TGTGCCAGCAGCCGAGCCGAAGGTAGGGAGGGATCAAATTCACCCCTCCACTTT. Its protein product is CASSRAEGREGSNSPLHF.

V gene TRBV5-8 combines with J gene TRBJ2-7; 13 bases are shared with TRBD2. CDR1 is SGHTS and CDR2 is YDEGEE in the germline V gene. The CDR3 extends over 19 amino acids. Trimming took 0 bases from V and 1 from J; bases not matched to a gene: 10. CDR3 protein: CASSLADLGLAGVSYEQYF. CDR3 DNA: TGTGCCAGCAGCTTGGCTGACTTAGGACTAGCGGGGGTTTCCTACGAGCAGTACTTC.

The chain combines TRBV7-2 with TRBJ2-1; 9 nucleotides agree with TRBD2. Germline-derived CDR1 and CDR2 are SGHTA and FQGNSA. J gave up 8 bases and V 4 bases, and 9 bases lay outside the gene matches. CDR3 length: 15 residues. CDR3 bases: TGTGCCAGCAGCTCGGCCCGCGGCGGGGGGGATGAGCAGTTCTTC. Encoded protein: CASSSARGGGDEQFF.

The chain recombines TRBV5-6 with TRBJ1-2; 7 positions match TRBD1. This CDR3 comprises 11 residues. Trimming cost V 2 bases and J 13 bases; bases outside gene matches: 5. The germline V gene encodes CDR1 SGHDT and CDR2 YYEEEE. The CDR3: CASSFTGEPTF. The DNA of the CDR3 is TGTGCCAGCAGCTTCACAGGGGAACCCACCTTC.

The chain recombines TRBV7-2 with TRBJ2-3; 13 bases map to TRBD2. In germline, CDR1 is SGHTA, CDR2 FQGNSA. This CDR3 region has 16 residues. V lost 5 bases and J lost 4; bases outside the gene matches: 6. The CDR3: CASSQRLAGGPDTQYF. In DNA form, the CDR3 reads TGTGCCAGCAGCCAGAGACTAGCGGGAGGTCCAGATACGCAGTATTTT. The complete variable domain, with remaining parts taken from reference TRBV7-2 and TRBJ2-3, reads GAGVSQSPSNKVTEKGKDVELRCDPISGHTALYWYRQSLGQGLEFLIYFQGNSAPDKSGLPSDRFSAERTGGSVSTLTIQRTQQEDSAVYLCASSQRLAGGPDTQYFGPGTRLTVL.

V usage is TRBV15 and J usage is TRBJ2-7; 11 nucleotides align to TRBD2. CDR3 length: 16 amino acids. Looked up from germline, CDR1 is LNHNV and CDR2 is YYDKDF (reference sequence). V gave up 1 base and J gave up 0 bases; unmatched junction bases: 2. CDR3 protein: CATSRGGTSGSYEQYF. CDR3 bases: TGTGCCACCAGCAGAGGGGGGACTAGCGGCTCCTACGAGCAGTACTTC.